This T cell receptor (beta chain) is from a study of patients and donors after allogeneic stem cell transplantation. TCRdb reprocessed the RT-PCR reads with MiXCR, giving one entry per CDR3 protein. The sample lists 920,000 or so distinct CDR3 sequences, more than 15% seen once, with around 6% in the top ten. In its sample, this clonotype was seen a few times. Sequences were obtained from blood, either unsorted or a sorted T cell fraction (not recorded which). This receptor was identified in a human donor who was either an allogeneic HSCT recipient or a stem cell or donor lymphocyte infusion donor (not recorded which). It is not recorded whose cells these are; they may come from a transplant donor.

As DNA, the CDR3 is TGTGCCTGGAGAGTGGAGAGGGACTATGGCTACACCTTC. As protein: CAWRVERDYGYTF. The chain recombines TRBV30 with TRBJ1-2; D is uncertain. Germline CDR1 is GTSNPN and CDR2 is SVGIG (reference sequence). The CDR3 consists of 13 residues. Trimming stripped 3 bases from V and 3 bases from J, with 11 bases between.